This T cell receptor (beta chain) stems from a study of cytomegalovirus exposure and HLA in healthy donors. Worth noting for this clone: Its matching antigen is unknown.

This CDR3 has 15 amino acids. The junction had 4 bases not matched to a gene; V was cut back by 1 base and J by 5 bases. Germline loops: CDR1 SGHDN, CDR2 FVKESK. General study points: Later analysis suggested most CMV-associated TCR beta chains were HLA-restricted. In an earlier analysis, productive rearrangement rates for most beta V segments clustered near 87% or 30%. Several of the most significant clusters were apparently associated with common viral pathogens in a later analysis.

PCR amplification relied on 60 Vbeta primers (plus 13 Jbeta primers). The data were produced by immunoSEQ multiplex PCR, yet TCRdb's version contains in-frame clones alone and is incomplete. This sample carries 130,000 to 150,000 clones, roughly 85% of them seen once, and the ten largest clones take 0.66%. Sequenced sample: PBMCs. This rearrangement joins TRBV14 to TRBJ2-1; TRBD1 aligns across 8 bases. The receptor was derived from a male donor in good health and CMV-seronegative. Here the CDR3 reads CASSQGDRGNNEQFF. In nucleotides, the CDR3 is TGTGCCAGCAGCCAAGGAGACAGGGGTAACAATGAGCAGTTCTTC.